This TCR beta chain originates from a study of OX40 agonist ivuxolimab in advanced cancers. Across the study: Past anti-PD-1, anti-PD-L1 or anti-CTLA-4 therapy was accepted, and 30% to 45% had received some.

The data were produced by immunoSEQ multiplex PCR, yet TCRdb's version contains in-frame clones alone and is incomplete. Here the sample spans 71,000 or so clones, over 75% being singletons. V lost 0 bases and J lost 7; bases outside the gene matches: 1. This CDR3 has 13 residues. Germline V gene data show CDR1 as SGHNT and CDR2 as YYREEE (reference sequence). Study results and caveats: CD8+ T cells showed, on average, more clonal expansion than CD4+ cells.

As to this clone: Antigen specificity is unknown.

On cycle 4 day 1 and cycle 7 day 1, as well as at baseline, blood was sampled. The sequencing used CD4+ or CD8+ T cells sorted from blood, collected in a trial of the OX40 agonist ivuxolimab. The J gene is TRBJ2-5, the V gene TRBV5-4; TRBD2 agrees at 9 bases. The TCR was taken from an adult with an advanced solid tumor such as melanoma, head and neck, liver or kidney cancer. CDR3 bases: TGTGCCAGCAGCTTGGCGCGGGAGGGGACCCAGTACTTC. Encoded protein: CASSLAREGTQYF.